This T cell receptor (beta chain) was obtained from a study of blood T cells in healthy people across ages. Study-wide results and limits: Older individuals had lower TCR beta diversity per million T cells (the decline was roughly linear). No conclusive comparison of naive versus antigen-experienced cells was possible with unsorted PBMCs.

A second PCR of about 7 to 11 cycles used a sample-barcoded 5' primer and a J-beta primer mix. TCRdb re-analysed the 5' RACE reads in MiXCR, keeping a single row per CDR3 protein. The sample lists about 1.6 million distinct CDR3 sequences, about 32% occurring once. The sample holds a few counts of this clonotype. What it binds is not known. CDR1 and CDR2 (germline): SGHRS, YFSETQ. This CDR3 is built from 15 residues. Germline trimming cut 4 bases from V and 1 base from J; bases unmatched to any gene: 7. The origin of this receptor is a woman in her thirties in good health. The rearrangement links TRBV5-1 to TRBJ2-5, with 7 positions matching TRBD1. The sample taken for sequencing was blood. The CDR3 spells CASSLTGNSQETQYF. The CDR3 DNA sequence: TGCGCCAGCAGCCTGACAGGGAATAGCCAAGAGACCCAGTACTTC. Drawing the rest from reference TRBV5-1 and TRBJ2-5, the complete variable domain is KAGVTQTPRYLIKTRGQQVTLSCSPISGHRSVSWYQQTPGQGLQFLFEYFSETQRNKGNFPGRFSGRQFSNSRSEMNVSTLELGDSALYLCASSLTGNSQETQYFGPGTRLLVL.